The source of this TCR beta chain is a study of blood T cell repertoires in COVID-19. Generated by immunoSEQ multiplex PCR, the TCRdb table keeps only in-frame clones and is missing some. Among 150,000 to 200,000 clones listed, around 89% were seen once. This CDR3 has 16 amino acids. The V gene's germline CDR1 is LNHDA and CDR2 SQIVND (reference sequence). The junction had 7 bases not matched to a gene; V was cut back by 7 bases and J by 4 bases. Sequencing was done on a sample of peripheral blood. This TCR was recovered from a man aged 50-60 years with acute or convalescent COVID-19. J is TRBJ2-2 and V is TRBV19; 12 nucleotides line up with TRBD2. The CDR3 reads CASTYGLAGFTGELFF. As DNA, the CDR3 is TGTGCCAGTACCTACGGACTAGCGGGGTTCACCGGGGAGCTGTTTTTT.